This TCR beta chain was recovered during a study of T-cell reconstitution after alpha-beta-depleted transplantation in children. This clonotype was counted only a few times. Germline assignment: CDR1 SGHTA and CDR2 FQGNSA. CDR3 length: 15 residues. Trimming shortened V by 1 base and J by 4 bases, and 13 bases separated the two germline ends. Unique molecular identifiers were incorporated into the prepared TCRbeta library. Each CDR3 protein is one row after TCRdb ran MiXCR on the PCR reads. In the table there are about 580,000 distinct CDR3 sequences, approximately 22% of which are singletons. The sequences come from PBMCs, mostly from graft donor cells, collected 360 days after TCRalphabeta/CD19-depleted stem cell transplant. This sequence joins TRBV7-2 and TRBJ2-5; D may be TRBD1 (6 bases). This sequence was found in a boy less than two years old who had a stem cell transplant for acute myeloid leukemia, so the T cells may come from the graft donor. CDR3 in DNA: TGTGCCAGCAGCTTAGGCCCGGGACAAGGAGAGACCCAGTACTTC. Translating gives CASSLGPGQGETQYF.